The rows below give T cell receptor beta chains drawn from one sample of a study of T-cell memory formation after mild COVID-19. TCRdb reprocessed the 5' RACE reads via MiXCR and lists one record per CDR3 protein. Of about 200,000 distinct CDR3 sequences in the sample, about 9.2% were seen once. Sequenced: PBMCs or a T cell subset sorted from them (not recorded which). Source of these receptors: a man younger than 30 who had mild COVID-19 (a few samples of this study predate the infection). Cell type and time point are not known. Each CDR3 is given with its conserved first and last residue. D genes are given only for firm matches. A row's size may be missing; if present it is once, few, many or a size class.

V gene: TRBV7-9
J gene: TRBJ1-1
clone size: -
D gene: -
CDR3 DNA: TGTGCCAGCAGCTTGGGTTCCGGTAGGGATGAAGCTTTCTTT
CDR3 protein: CASSLGSGRDEAFF

V gene: TRBV7-2
J gene: TRBJ2-1
clone size: many
D gene: -
CDR3 DNA: TGTGCCAGCAGCTTAGTTGGGGCGGACAATGAGCAGTTCTTC
CDR3 protein: CASSLVGADNEQFF

V gene: TRBV29-1
J gene: TRBJ2-1
clone size: -
D gene: TRBD2
CDR3 DNA: TGCAGCGTTTATAGACTAGCATCCTACAATGAGCAGTTCTTC
CDR3 protein: CSVYRLASYNEQFF

V gene: TRBV12-3/TRBV12-4
J gene: TRBJ2-1
clone size: few
D gene: -
CDR3 DNA: TGTGCCAGCAGGATGGAGGGGGGGCCCCACAATGAGCAGTTCTTC
CDR3 protein: CASRMEGGPHNEQFF

V gene: TRBV7-3
J gene: TRBJ2-5
clone size: many
D gene: -
CDR3 DNA: TGTGCCAGCAGCCGGACGGGTGGGGCTAGCGAGACCCAGTACTTC
CDR3 protein: CASSRTGGASETQYF

V gene: TRBV7-2
J gene: TRBJ2-1
clone size: many
D gene: -
CDR3 DNA: TGTGCCAGCAGCTCGGGAGCAGACTCCTACAATGAGCAGTTCTTC
CDR3 protein: CASSSGADSYNEQFF

V gene: TRBV4-2
J gene: TRBJ2-3
clone size: -
D gene: TRBD2
CDR3 DNA: TGTGCCAGCAGCCAAAGCGGGGGGGCAGATACGCAGTATTTT
CDR3 protein: CASSQSGGADTQYF

V gene: TRBV14
J gene: TRBJ2-5
clone size: -
D gene: -
CDR3 DNA: TGTGCCAGCAGCCAAAGACAGGTTCTTGAGACCCAGTACTTC
CDR3 protein: CASSQRQVLETQYF

V gene: TRBV7-8
J gene: TRBJ2-2
clone size: many
D gene: -
CDR3 DNA: TGTGCCAGCAGCTCGACAGAAAACACCGGGGAGCTGTTTTTT
CDR3 protein: CASSSTENTGELFF

V gene: TRBV9
J gene: TRBJ1-1
clone size: -
D gene: TRBD1
CDR3 DNA: TGTGCCAGCAGCGGATATCAAGGGGGCGCTGATCCGGTTACTGAAGCTTTCTTT
CDR3 protein: CASSGYQGGADPVTEAFF

V gene: TRBV5-6
J gene: TRBJ1-4
clone size: few
D gene: TRBD1
CDR3 DNA: TGTGCCAGCAGCAAACAGGGGATAGAGGAAAAACTGTTTTTT
CDR3 protein: CASSKQGIEEKLFF

V gene: TRBV10-2
J gene: TRBJ2-1
clone size: few
D gene: TRBD2
CDR3 DNA: TGCGCCAGCAGGGGACTAGCGGGAGTAAGGAATGAGCAGTTCTTC
CDR3 protein: CASRGLAGVRNEQFF

V gene: TRBV7-2
J gene: TRBJ2-3
clone size: many
D gene: -
CDR3 DNA: TGTGCCAGCAGCTTAGATTACTTCTCCACAGATACGCAGTATTTT
CDR3 protein: CASSLDYFSTDTQYF

V gene: TRBV28
J gene: TRBJ2-2
clone size: -
D gene: TRBD2
CDR3 DNA: TGTGCCAGCAGTGCCGCCGTGACTAGCGCCGGGGAGCTGTTTTTT
CDR3 protein: CASSAAVTSAGELFF

V gene: TRBV6-2/TRBV6-3
J gene: TRBJ2-1
clone size: many
D gene: TRBD2
CDR3 DNA: TGTGCCAGCAGTTCTAGGACTAGCGGGAACTCCTACAATGAGCAGTTCTTC
CDR3 protein: CASSSRTSGNSYNEQFF

V gene: TRBV5-1
J gene: TRBJ1-1
clone size: -
D gene: TRBD1
CDR3 DNA: TGCGCCAGCAGCCCTAAGGCGCAGGGGGGGACTGAAGCTTTCTTT
CDR3 protein: CASSPKAQGGTEAFF

V gene: TRBV6-2/TRBV6-3
J gene: TRBJ2-5
clone size: -
D gene: -
CDR3 DNA: TGTGCCAGCAGCCGAGGACAGTCCTCGATTCAAGAGACCCAGTACTTC
CDR3 protein: CASSRGQSSIQETQYF

V gene: TRBV14
J gene: TRBJ2-1
clone size: -
D gene: -
CDR3 DNA: TGTGCCAGCAGCCCCTCGACACGGCTCTACAATGAGCAGTTCTTC
CDR3 protein: CASSPSTRLYNEQFF

V gene: TRBV4-1
J gene: TRBJ2-1
clone size: few
D gene: -
CDR3 DNA: TGCGCCAGCTCGGGTGGTGAGCAGTTCTTC
CDR3 protein: CASSGGEQFF

V gene: TRBV7-6
J gene: TRBJ1-3
clone size: many
D gene: -
CDR3 DNA: TGTGCCAGCAGCTTTACGCCGGGGGCGGTCACCATATATTTT
CDR3 protein: CASSFTPGAVTIYF

V gene: TRBV4-2
J gene: TRBJ2-3
clone size: many
D gene: TRBD2
CDR3 DNA: TGTGCCAGCAGCAGAACAGGCGGGGGGACCCCTAGCACAGATACGCAGTATTTT
CDR3 protein: CASSRTGGGTPSTDTQYF

V gene: TRBV20-1
J gene: TRBJ2-3
clone size: few
D gene: -
CDR3 DNA: TGCAGTGCTAGAGGGGGCAGGCCTACGGCAGATACGCAGTATTTT
CDR3 protein: CSARGGRPTADTQYF

V gene: TRBV6-2/TRBV6-3
J gene: TRBJ2-3
clone size: few
D gene: -
CDR3 DNA: TGTGCCAGCAGTCCGCTAGTTGATACGCAGTATTTT
CDR3 protein: CASSPLVDTQYF

V gene: TRBV20-1
J gene: TRBJ2-1
clone size: few
D gene: -
CDR3 DNA: TGCAGTGCTAGAGGGGGGCAGGGAAGCTCCTACAATGAGCAGTTCTTC
CDR3 protein: CSARGGQGSSYNEQFF

V gene: TRBV10-3
J gene: TRBJ2-3
clone size: -
D gene: -
CDR3 DNA: TGTGCCATCAGTGGGGCTAGCGCCCTAACGCAGTATTTT
CDR3 protein: CAISGASALTQYF

V gene: TRBV18
J gene: TRBJ1-5
clone size: -
D gene: TRBD1
CDR3 DNA: TGTGCCAGCTCACGGGACAGGGCCGGTCAGCCCCAGCATTTT
CDR3 protein: CASSRDRAGQPQHF

V gene: TRBV29-1
J gene: TRBJ1-6
clone size: -
D gene: -
CDR3 DNA: TGCAGCGTTTCCCAAGGCATGGATTCACCCCTCCACTTT
CDR3 protein: CSVSQGMDSPLHF

V gene: TRBV2
J gene: TRBJ1-4
clone size: -
D gene: TRBD1
CDR3 DNA: TGTGCCAGCAGTGGGACAGGGAGGAAGGAAAAACTGTTTTTT
CDR3 protein: CASSGTGRKEKLFF

V gene: TRBV6-5
J gene: TRBJ1-5
clone size: many
D gene: TRBD1
CDR3 DNA: TGTGCCACGAATCCCAGGGGGAATAGGGGCAATCAGCCCCAGCATTTT
CDR3 protein: CATNPRGNRGNQPQHF

V gene: TRBV30
J gene: TRBJ2-1
clone size: -
D gene: TRBD2
CDR3 DNA: TGTGCCTGCCGAGTGGGGGCGAACCGCTTCGGGAGGGGTGAGCAGTTCTTC
CDR3 protein: CACRVGANRFGRGEQFF

V gene: TRBV12-3/TRBV12-4
J gene: TRBJ1-4
clone size: -
D gene: -
CDR3 DNA: TGTGCCAGCAGTTATGACAAGCGGACTAATGAAAAACTGTTTTTT
CDR3 protein: CASSYDKRTNEKLFF

V gene: TRBV7-9
J gene: TRBJ2-6
clone size: many
D gene: -
CDR3 DNA: TGTGCCAGCAGCCAAGGACAGTCTGGGGCCAACGTCCTGACTTTC
CDR3 protein: CASSQGQSGANVLTF

V gene: TRBV4-1
J gene: TRBJ1-4
clone size: -
D gene: -
CDR3 DNA: TGCGCCAGCAGCCAATACTCCGATCCAACTAATGAAAAACTGTTTTTT
CDR3 protein: CASSQYSDPTNEKLFF

V gene: TRBV7-2
J gene: TRBJ1-1
clone size: -
D gene: -
CDR3 DNA: TGTGCCAGCAGCAAGACGGGGCCAGGCACTGAAGCTTTCTTT
CDR3 protein: CASSKTGPGTEAFF

V gene: TRBV2
J gene: TRBJ1-4
clone size: -
D gene: TRBD1
CDR3 DNA: TGTGCCACCTCCCGGGACAGGGGGCGTTTTAATGAAAAACTGTTTTTT
CDR3 protein: CATSRDRGRFNEKLFF

V gene: TRBV11-2
J gene: TRBJ1-2
clone size: -
D gene: -
CDR3 DNA: TGTGCCAGCAGCTTAGACGCCGCTGGCTACACCTTC
CDR3 protein: CASSLDAAGYTF

V gene: TRBV7-9
J gene: TRBJ2-5
clone size: few
D gene: -
CDR3 DNA: TGTGCCAGCAGCTCGCCTAAGGGGACAGAGACCCAGTACTTC
CDR3 protein: CASSSPKGTETQYF

V gene: TRBV5-1
J gene: TRBJ1-4
clone size: many
D gene: TRBD1
CDR3 DNA: TGCGCCAGCAGCTTCAACATACAGGGGGCAGCAACTAATGAAAAACTGTTTTTT
CDR3 protein: CASSFNIQGAATNEKLFF

V gene: TRBV28
J gene: TRBJ1-3
clone size: many
D gene: -
CDR3 DNA: TGTGCCAGCAGTAACGGGGGAAATGAAAACACCATATATTTT
CDR3 protein: CASSNGGNENTIYF

V gene: TRBV10-3
J gene: TRBJ1-4
clone size: few
D gene: TRBD1
CDR3 DNA: TGTGCCATCAGTGATTCAGGGGGAACTAATGAAAAACTGTTTTTT
CDR3 protein: CAISDSGGTNEKLFF

V gene: TRBV4-1
J gene: TRBJ1-3
clone size: -
D gene: -
CDR3 DNA: TGCGCCAGCAGCCAAGCCGTCGGAGTCAGGGTATGGGACACCATATATTTT
CDR3 protein: CASSQAVGVRVWDTIYF

V gene: TRBV28
J gene: TRBJ2-2
clone size: many
D gene: -
CDR3 DNA: TGTGCCAGCAGTTTCTCGGGGGAGAACACCGGGGAGCTGTTTTTT
CDR3 protein: CASSFSGENTGELFF

V gene: TRBV27
J gene: TRBJ2-1
clone size: -
D gene: -
CDR3 DNA: TGTGCCAGCAGTTTATCCTTGGGCCGCCGCCCCTGGTACAATGAGCAGTTCTTC
CDR3 protein: CASSLSLGRRPWYNEQFF

V gene: TRBV4-1
J gene: TRBJ1-5
clone size: few
D gene: -
CDR3 DNA: TGCGCCAGCAGCCAAGATTGGACGCGCCAGCCCCAGCATTTT
CDR3 protein: CASSQDWTRQPQHF

V gene: TRBV5-1
J gene: TRBJ2-5
clone size: few
D gene: -
CDR3 DNA: TGCGCCAGCGGGGCAGTGGGGTCTCAAGAGACCCAGTACTTC
CDR3 protein: CASGAVGSQETQYF